This is a list of T cell receptor beta chains from one sample in a study of T-cell reconstitution after alpha-beta-depleted transplantation in children. Via MiXCR, TCRdb re-called the PCR reads, giving one row per CDR3 protein. This table has 800,000 to 1,000,000 distinct CDR3 sequences, under 30% appearing once. Sequenced material: PBMCs, mostly from graft donor cells, taken 360 days after TCRalphabeta/CD19-depleted stem cell transplant. Receptors originate from a boy under two years old who had a stem cell transplant for SCID, so the T cells may come from the graft donor. Both conserved end residues are part of each CDR3. Each record gives: V gene, clone size, D gene, J gene, CDR3 protein, CDR3 DNA. The D gene is left open where the match is weak. Clone size appears in some rows only: once, few, many, or a class for an expanded clone.

V gene: TRBV20-1
clone size: NA
D gene: NA
J gene: TRBJ2-3
CDR3 protein: CSAGPATKRTDTQYF
CDR3 DNA: TGCAGTGCTGGGCCGGCCACGAAACGCACAGATACGCAGTATTTT

V gene: TRBV5-1
clone size: many
D gene: TRBD2
J gene: TRBJ2-3
CDR3 protein: CASSSGLAPDTQYF
CDR3 DNA: TGCGCCAGCAGTTCCGGACTAGCCCCAGATACGCAGTATTTT

V gene: TRBV4-1
clone size: few
D gene: NA
J gene: TRBJ2-5
CDR3 protein: CASSQVTDQETQYF
CDR3 DNA: TGCGCCAGCAGCCAAGTTACTGACCAAGAGACCCAGTACTTC

V gene: TRBV7-3
clone size: NA
D gene: NA
J gene: TRBJ2-3
CDR3 protein: CASSLGALGYTQYF
CDR3 DNA: TGTGCCAGCAGCTTAGGGGCTTTGGGTTATACGCAGTATTTT

V gene: TRBV9
clone size: NA
D gene: NA
J gene: TRBJ2-7
CDR3 protein: CASNEQGRLGEQYF
CDR3 DNA: TGTGCCAGCAACGAACAGGGAAGACTAGGGGAGCAGTACTTC

V gene: TRBV12-3/TRBV12-4
clone size: few
D gene: TRBD1
J gene: TRBJ2-5
CDR3 protein: CASSLGTGGARGRETQYF
CDR3 DNA: TGTGCCAGCAGTTTAGGGACAGGGGGCGCGCGGGGCCGGGAGACCCAGTACTTC

V gene: TRBV20-1
clone size: NA
D gene: TRBD1
J gene: TRBJ2-2
CDR3 protein: CSARGTASRGTGELFF
CDR3 DNA: TGCAGTGCTAGGGGGACAGCCTCAAGGGGGACCGGGGAGCTGTTTTTT

V gene: TRBV29-1
clone size: few
D gene: NA
J gene: TRBJ2-5
CDR3 protein: CSVGRQGETQYF
CDR3 DNA: TGCAGCGTGGGCCGTCAGGGGGAGACCCAGTACTTC

V gene: TRBV4-3
clone size: NA
D gene: TRBD1
J gene: TRBJ2-3
CDR3 protein: CASSQDEGQMQDTQYF
CDR3 DNA: TGCGCCAGCAGCCAAGATGAGGGACAGATGCAGGATACGCAGTATTTT

V gene: TRBV4-2
clone size: NA
D gene: NA
J gene: TRBJ2-2
CDR3 protein: CASSQEGAGKRTGELFF
CDR3 DNA: TGTGCCAGCAGCCAAGAGGGGGCAGGGAAGAGAACTGGGGAGCTGTTTTTT

V gene: TRBV18
clone size: NA
D gene: NA
J gene: TRBJ2-1
CDR3 protein: CASSGNTGKTTEQFF
CDR3 DNA: TGTGCCAGCTCCGGAAACACGGGGAAGACCACTGAGCAGTTCTTC